These 10 T cell receptor beta chains share one sample of origin, sequenced in a study of OX40 agonist ivuxolimab in advanced cancers. Data came from immunoSEQ multiplex PCR; TCRdb stores just in-frame clones and leaves some out. The table lists some 14,000 clones, approximately 72% of them singletons. The sequences come from CD4+ or CD8+ T cells sorted from blood, collected in a trial of the OX40 agonist ivuxolimab. These TCRs come from an adult with an advanced solid tumor such as melanoma, head and neck, liver or kidney cancer.

This clone was observed a single time. This chain joins TRBV5-8 and TRBJ2-2, with no clear D. The V gene lost 2 bases and the J gene lost 1 base, with 12 bases spanning the gap. Germline CDR1 reads SGHTS; CDR2 reads YDEGEE. The length of the CDR3 is 16 residues. The CDR3 DNA reads TGTGCCAGCAGCTTAATTTTTCATAAGAACACCGGGGAGCTGTTTTTT. Its translation is CASSLIFHKNTGELFF.

This clone occurred a few times. The chain employs TRBV11-3 and TRBJ1-1; D gene unclear. This CDR3 is built from 13 residues. Deletions cut 8 bases from V and 3 bases from J, with 13 bases between. CDR1 is SGHNT and CDR2 is YENEEA in the germline V gene. CDR3 nucleotides: TGTGCCAGCTTTCGGAGTCGGCACACTGAAGCTTTCTTT. It specifies CASFRSRHTEAFF.

The CDR3 DNA reads as TGTGCCAGCAGCGAGGAGGGGACTAGCGGGAGAACAGATACGCAGTATTTT. Protein product: CASSEEGTSGRTDTQYF. The genes are TRBV9 and TRBJ2-3; 14 bases agree with TRBD2. Germline V lookup: CDR1 SGDLS, CDR2 YYNGEE. V gave up 3 bases and J gave up 3 bases; unmatched junction bases: 6. This CDR3 has 17 amino acids.

This sequence joins TRBV7-8 and TRBJ2-3; no clear D. Germline V CDR1 and CDR2: SGHVS, FQNEAQ. The CDR3 is 16 amino acids. Trimming took off 0 bases at V and 2 bases at J, with 12 bases between the two ends. CDR3 protein: CASSLAGLEHTDTQYF. DNA of the CDR3: TGTGCCAGCAGCTTAGCGGGGTTAGAGCACACAGATACGCAGTATTTT.

The chain joins TRBV9 to TRBJ2-3, with D maybe TRBD2 (7 bases). CDR3 size: 15 residues. Germline assignment: CDR1 SGDLS and CDR2 YYNGEE. V was shortened by 0 bases and J by 9 bases, with 17 bases between the two germline ends. CDR3 sequence reads: CASSVEAGPGETQYF. In nucleotides, the CDR3 is TGTGCCAGCAGCGTAGAAGCGGGACCAGGGGAAACGCAGTATTTT. Full variable domain (missing parts from reference TRBV9 and TRBJ2-3): DSGVTQTPKHLITATGQRVTLRCSPRSGDLSVYWYQQSLDQGLQFLIQYYNGEERAKGNILERFSAQQFPDLHSELNLSSLELGDSALYFCASSVEAGPGETQYFGPGTRLTVL.

This clone was detected a few times. The V gene is TRBV5-6, the J gene TRBJ2-5, with no clear D. The length of the CDR3 is 17 residues. Deletions cut 2 bases from V and 0 bases from J, with 17 bases between. Per the germline V gene, CDR1 is SGHDT and CDR2 is YYEEEE. CDR3 DNA: TGTGCCAGCAGCTTTTTTTTAGCACGGAGCGACCAAGAGACCCAGTACTTC. Encoded protein: CASSFFLARSDQETQYF.

There are a few counts of this clone. This rearrangement joins TRBV9 to TRBJ2-1; D gene ambiguous. The CDR3 consists of 16 residues. Trimming pared 1 base from V and 1 base from J, leaving 12 bases between. Germline assignment: CDR1 SGDLS and CDR2 YYNGEE. The CDR3 DNA is TGTGCCAGCAGCGTATCCTTTTATCGGTCCTACAATGAGCAGTTCTTC. Translation: CASSVSFYRSYNEQFF.

This clone was found a few times. The rearrangement uses TRBV28 and TRBJ2-7, with 11 nucleotides matching TRBD1. Trimming at V came to 2 bases and at J to 7 bases, leaving 7 bases not matched to a gene. Germline CDR1 reads MDHEN; CDR2 reads SYDVKM. This CDR3 contains 15 residues. CDR3: CASSLEDRGPFEQYF. CDR3 DNA: TGTGCCAGCAGTTTAGAGGACAGGGGGCCCTTTGAGCAGTACTTC.

A few counts support this clone. This chain links TRBV11-2 with TRBJ2-7; D is unclear. V dropped 5 bases and J dropped 2 bases, with 16 bases sitting between them. CDR3 length: 15 residues. Looked up from germline, CDR1 is SGHAT and CDR2 is FQNNGV. The CDR3 is CASSPNNPHTYEQYF. DNA for the CDR3: TGTGCCAGCAGCCCCAACAACCCCCACACCTACGAGCAGTACTTC.

The rearrangement uses TRBV15 and TRBJ2-7; D perhaps matches TRBD2 (5 bases). Trimming left V 1 base short and J 1 base short, with 11 bases between. From germline, CDR1 is LNHNV and CDR2 YYDKDF (reference sequence). This CDR3 spans 15 amino acids. The chain's CDR3 is CATSRGGAPSYEQYF. Here the CDR3 DNA reads TGTGCCACCAGCAGAGGGGGAGCACCGTCCTACGAGCAGTACTTC.